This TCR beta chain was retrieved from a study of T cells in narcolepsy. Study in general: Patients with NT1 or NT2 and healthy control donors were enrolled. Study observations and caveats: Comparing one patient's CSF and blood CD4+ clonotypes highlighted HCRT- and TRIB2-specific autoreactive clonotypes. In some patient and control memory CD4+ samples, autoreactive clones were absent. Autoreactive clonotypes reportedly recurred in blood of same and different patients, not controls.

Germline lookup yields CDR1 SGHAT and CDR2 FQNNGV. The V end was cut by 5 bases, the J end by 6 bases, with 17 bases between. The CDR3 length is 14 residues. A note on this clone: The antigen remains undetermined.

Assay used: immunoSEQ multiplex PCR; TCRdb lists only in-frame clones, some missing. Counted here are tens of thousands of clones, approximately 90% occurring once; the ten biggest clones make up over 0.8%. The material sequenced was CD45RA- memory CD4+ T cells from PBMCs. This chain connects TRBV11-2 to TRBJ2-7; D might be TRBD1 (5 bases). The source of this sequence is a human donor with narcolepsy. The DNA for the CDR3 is TGTGCCAGCAGCGTACCAATAATTAGGGGCGAGCAGTACTTC. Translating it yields CASSVPIIRGEQYF.